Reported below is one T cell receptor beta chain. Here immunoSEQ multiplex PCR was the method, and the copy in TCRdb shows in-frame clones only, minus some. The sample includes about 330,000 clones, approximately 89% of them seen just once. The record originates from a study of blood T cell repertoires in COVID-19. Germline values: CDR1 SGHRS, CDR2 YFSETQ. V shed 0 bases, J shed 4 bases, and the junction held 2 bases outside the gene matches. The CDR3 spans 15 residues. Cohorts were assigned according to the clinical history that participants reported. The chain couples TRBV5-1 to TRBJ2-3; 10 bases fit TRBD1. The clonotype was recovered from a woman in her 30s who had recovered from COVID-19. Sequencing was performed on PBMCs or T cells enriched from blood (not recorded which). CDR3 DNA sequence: TGCGCCAGCAGCTTGGGGGACAGGGGCGCAGATACGCAGTATTTT. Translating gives CASSLGDRGADTQYF.